The 21 T cell receptor beta chains below come from one sample, sequenced in a study of cytomegalovirus exposure and HLA in healthy donors. It was with 60 Vbeta and 13 Jbeta primers that the PCR ran. TCRdb's table, derived via immunoSEQ multiplex PCR, lists solely in-frame clones and lacks some. This sample has approximately 110,000 clones, with around 67% found just once. Specimen: PBMCs. These TCRs come from a woman in her forties in good health and CMV-seronegative.

The V gene is TRBV6-5, the J gene TRBJ2-3, with 9 bases identical to TRBD1. Germline-derived CDR1 and CDR2 are MNHEY and SVGAGI. The V and J ends lost 5 bases and 1 base, in that order; junction bases with no gene match: 4. The CDR3 is 15 amino acids. CDR3 residues: CASSPWTGGTDTQYF. CDR3 in DNA: TGTGCCAGCAGTCCCTGGACAGGGGGCACAGATACGCAGTATTTT.

V usage is TRBV28 and J usage is TRBJ2-3; 7 bases agree with TRBD2. CDR1 and CDR2 from the germline V gene are MDHEN and SYDVKM. There are 16 residues in the CDR3. J lost 3 bases, V lost 0 bases, and 6 bases had no gene match. The CDR3 DNA follows: TGTGCCAGCAGTTTATGGGGTTCGGGAGGAACAGATACGCAGTATTTT. It yields the protein CASSLWGSGGTDTQYF. The full variable domain, completed using reference TRBV28 and TRBJ2-3, is DVKVTQSSRYLVKRTGEKVFLECVQDMDHENMFWYRQDPGLGLRLIYFSYDVKMKEKGDIPEGYSVSREKKERFSLILESASTNQTSMYLCASSLWGSGGTDTQYFGPGTRLTVL.

This clone was seen a few times. The J gene is TRBJ1-2, the V gene TRBV5-1; 8 bases agree with TRBD1. With 4 bases clipped from V and 2 bases from J, the junction kept 7 bases outside the gene matches. CDR3 length: 15 residues. The V gene's germline CDR1 is SGHRS and CDR2 YFSETQ. For the CDR3, the DNA is TGCGCCAGCAGCGAGGGACAGGTGGGGAACTATGGCTACACCTTC. Translating gives CASSEGQVGNYGYTF. Drawing the rest from reference TRBV5-1 and TRBJ1-2, the complete variable domain is KAGVTQTPRYLIKTRGQQVTLSCSPISGHRSVSWYQQTPGQGLQFLFEYFSETQRNKGNFPGRFSGRQFSNSRSEMNVSTLELGDSALYLCASSEGQVGNYGYTFGSGTRLTVV.

This clone has more than one count but fewer than ten. The chain links TRBV2 to TRBJ1-1; D remains ambiguous. Germline V gene data show CDR1 as SNHLY and CDR2 as FYNNEI. Trimming pared 6 bases from V and 6 bases from J, leaving 11 bases between. The CDR3 is made up of 12 amino acids. CDR3 region: CASSPTRSEAFF. The CDR3 DNA follows: TGTGCCAGCAGCCCCACCAGGTCTGAAGCTTTCTTT.

The rearrangement joins TRBV5-6 to TRBJ1-1; 9 positions match TRBD1. Germline V gives CDR1 SGHDT, CDR2 YYEEEE. V trimming: 6 bases; J trimming: 7 bases; junction bases outside the gene matches: 4. There are 12 residues in the CDR3. The CDR3 bases are TGTGCCAGCAAGGGGACAGGGATTGAAGCTTTCTTT. It is translated as CASKGTGIEAFF.

The chain joins TRBV27 to TRBJ1-2; 8 bases fit TRBD1. V shed 2 bases and J 4 bases; nucleotides not matched to a gene: 3. This CDR3 is 14 amino acids long. Germline V gene sequence: CDR1 MNHEY, CDR2 SMNVEV (reference sequence). The CDR3 coding sequence is TGTGCCAGCAGTTTAGGGCAGGGGGCCTATGGCTACACCTTC. Protein: CASSLGQGAYGYTF.

V is TRBV28 and J is TRBJ1-2, with D perhaps matching TRBD1 (5 bases). The CDR3 is made up of 12 amino acids. Germline CDR1 reads MDHEN; CDR2 reads SYDVKM. Trimming left V 9 bases short and J 6 bases short, with 14 bases between. CDR3 in amino acids: CARLAGSDGYTF. The DNA for the CDR3 is TGTGCCAGATTAGCAGGGTCCGATGGCTACACCTTC.

The chain carries TRBV5-1 and TRBJ2-5; the match to TRBD2 covers 7 bases. CDR3 size: 15 residues. Germline V gene sequence: CDR1 SGHRS, CDR2 YFSETQ. V lost 5 bases, J lost 4 bases, and 11 bases stayed unmatched. For the CDR3, the DNA is TGCGCCAGCAGAGACCCTAGCGGCCCTGGAGAGACCCAGTACTTC. It encodes CASRDPSGPGETQYF.

The CDR3 bases are TGTGCCAGCAGTATAACAGGGACGGACACTGAAGCTTTCTTT. Protein: CASSITGTDTEAFF. The chain is built from TRBV6-5 and TRBJ1-1; D may be TRBD1 (6 bases). CDR1 is MNHEY, CDR2 SVGAGI, per germline. The length of the CDR3 is 14 residues. Trimming stripped 5 bases from V and 3 bases from J, with 13 bases between.

The chain has TRBV19 and TRBJ1-1; D is ambiguous. The germline V and J ends were trimmed by 1 base and 7 bases, with 7 bases remaining between them. From germline, CDR1 is LNHDA and CDR2 SQIVND (reference sequence). The CDR3 has 12 residues. CDR3 amino acids: CASSIGRVEAFF. CDR3 coding DNA: TGTGCCAGTAGTATAGGACGGGTTGAAGCTTTCTTT.

This clone was recorded a few times. The chain uses TRBV29-1 and TRBJ2-3, with 8 bases lining up with TRBD1. The CDR3 has 13 residues. V lost 6 bases and J lost 6; bases outside the gene matches: 8. CDR1 SQVTM and CDR2 ANQGSEA come from the germline V gene. The CDR3 region is CSVGQGSRDTQYF. As DNA, the CDR3 is TGCAGCGTCGGACAGGGCAGTCGGGATACGCAGTATTTT.

The V and J genes are TRBV18 and TRBJ2-3; D is possibly TRBD1 (5 bases). The CDR3 covers 15 residues. The V gene's germline CDR1 is KGHSH and CDR2 LQKENI. V shed 0 bases and J shed 6 bases, with 13 bases lying between them. The CDR3 DNA reads TGTGCCAGCTCACCACCGGTCAAGCCAGGGGATACGCAGTATTTT. This encodes CASSPPVKPGDTQYF.

V gene TRBV6-5 combines with J gene TRBJ2-7; possibly TRBD1 for D (5 bases). CDR1 and CDR2 (germline): MNHEY, SVGAGI. The CDR3 totals 14 residues. V lost 0 bases and J 5 bases, leaving 11 bases between the germline ends. This CDR3 is CASSYSGRAHEQYF. CDR3 bases: TGTGCCAGCAGTTACTCCGGCAGGGCCCACGAGCAGTACTTC.

The chain combines TRBV6-1 with TRBJ1-1; the D gene is possibly TRBD1 (5 bases). Trimming left V 2 bases short and J 5 bases short, with 18 bases between. Germline assignment: CDR1 MNHNS and CDR2 SASEGT. The CDR3 is 16 residues long. The CDR3 DNA reads as TGTGCCAGCAGTGAAACGTGGCAGGGTATGAGGACTGAAGCTTTCTTT. This sequence encodes CASSETWQGMRTEAFF.

The chain uses TRBV9 and TRBJ2-1, with 8 bases aligning to TRBD1. Germline values: CDR1 SGDLS, CDR2 YYNGEE. Losses at the gene ends were 5 bases for V and 7 bases for J; bases not matched to a gene: 8. The CDR3 is 14 amino acids. CDR3 in amino acids: CASSRGQGVNEQFF. The CDR3 DNA sequence: TGTGCCAGCAGTCGCGGACAGGGAGTAAATGAGCAGTTCTTC. The complete variable domain, with remaining parts taken from reference TRBV9 and TRBJ2-1, reads DSGVTQTPKHLITATGQRVTLRCSPRSGDLSVYWYQQSLDQGLQFLIQYYNGEERAKGNILERFSAQQFPDLHSELNLSSLELGDSALYFCASSRGQGVNEQFFGPGTRLTVL.

With respect to this clone: Other DNA variants within this sample encode the same CDR3. V usage is TRBV19 and J usage is TRBJ2-2; 7 bases fit TRBD2. The length of the CDR3 is 14 residues. V dropped 3 bases and J dropped 3; count of bases not matched to a gene: 1. Germline V gene sequence: CDR1 LNHDA, CDR2 SQIVND (reference sequence). The DNA of the CDR3 is TGTGCCAGTAGTATTAGCGGGTACACCGGGGAGCTGTTTTTT. It encodes CASSISGYTGELFF.

J is TRBJ2-3 and V is TRBV28; 12 bases fit TRBD2. Looked up from germline, CDR1 is MDHEN and CDR2 is SYDVKM. V lost 5 bases and J lost 4; bases outside the gene matches: 7. The CDR3 extends over 16 amino acids. The CDR3 DNA follows: TGTGCCAGCAGTCCGCGACTAGCGGGAGCCGCAGATACGCAGTATTTT. Its translation is CASSPRLAGAADTQYF.

The chain employs TRBV7-9 and TRBJ2-3; 13 nucleotides match TRBD2. Germline CDR1 and CDR2: SEHNR and FQNEAQ (reference sequence). CDR3 length: 18 amino acids. The V segment lost 5 bases and the J segment 6 bases; nucleotides outside the gene matches: 14. The CDR3 reads CASSTPTWTSGRRDTQYF. CDR3 in DNA: TGTGCCAGCAGCACCCCAACGTGGACTAGCGGGAGACGGGATACGCAGTATTTT. Together with reference TRBV7-9 and TRBJ2-3, the CDR3 gives the full variable domain: DTGVSQNPRHKITKRGQNVTFRCDPISEHNRLYWYRQTLGQGPEFLTYFQNEAQLEKSRLLSDRFSAERPKGSFSTLEIQRTEQGDSAMYLCASSTPTWTSGRRDTQYFGPGTRLTVL.

The genes are TRBV28 and TRBJ1-3; TRBD1 agrees at 9 bases. The CDR3 sequence is 15 residues long. Germline-derived CDR1 and CDR2 are MDHEN and SYDVKM. The trim removed 6 bases at V and 5 bases at J, leaving 8 bases unmatched. The CDR3 region has the DNA TGTGCCAGCAGGCACCCCGGGACAGGGCGAAACACCATATATTTT. The encoded protein is CASRHPGTGRNTIYF.

The chain joins TRBV4-3 to TRBJ2-7; perhaps TRBD2 as D (6 bases). The CDR3 extends over 16 amino acids. V was clipped by 1 base and J by 1 base, with 14 bases between them. The V gene's germline CDR1 is LGHNA and CDR2 YSLEER. The CDR3 here is CASSQGGGDSSYEQYF. In DNA, the CDR3 is TGCGCCAGCAGCCAAGGAGGCGGGGATAGTTCCTACGAGCAGTACTTC.

This chain uses TRBV4-1 with TRBJ2-7; the match to TRBD2 covers 10 bases. The germline gives CDR1 MGHRA, CDR2 YSYEKL. The CDR3 covers 16 residues. V shed 1 base and J 3 bases; nucleotides not matched to a gene: 6. The CDR3 DNA reads as TGCGCCAGCAGCCAAGGAAGGTTAGCGGGAGGCTACGAGCAGTACTTC. As protein: CASSQGRLAGGYEQYF.